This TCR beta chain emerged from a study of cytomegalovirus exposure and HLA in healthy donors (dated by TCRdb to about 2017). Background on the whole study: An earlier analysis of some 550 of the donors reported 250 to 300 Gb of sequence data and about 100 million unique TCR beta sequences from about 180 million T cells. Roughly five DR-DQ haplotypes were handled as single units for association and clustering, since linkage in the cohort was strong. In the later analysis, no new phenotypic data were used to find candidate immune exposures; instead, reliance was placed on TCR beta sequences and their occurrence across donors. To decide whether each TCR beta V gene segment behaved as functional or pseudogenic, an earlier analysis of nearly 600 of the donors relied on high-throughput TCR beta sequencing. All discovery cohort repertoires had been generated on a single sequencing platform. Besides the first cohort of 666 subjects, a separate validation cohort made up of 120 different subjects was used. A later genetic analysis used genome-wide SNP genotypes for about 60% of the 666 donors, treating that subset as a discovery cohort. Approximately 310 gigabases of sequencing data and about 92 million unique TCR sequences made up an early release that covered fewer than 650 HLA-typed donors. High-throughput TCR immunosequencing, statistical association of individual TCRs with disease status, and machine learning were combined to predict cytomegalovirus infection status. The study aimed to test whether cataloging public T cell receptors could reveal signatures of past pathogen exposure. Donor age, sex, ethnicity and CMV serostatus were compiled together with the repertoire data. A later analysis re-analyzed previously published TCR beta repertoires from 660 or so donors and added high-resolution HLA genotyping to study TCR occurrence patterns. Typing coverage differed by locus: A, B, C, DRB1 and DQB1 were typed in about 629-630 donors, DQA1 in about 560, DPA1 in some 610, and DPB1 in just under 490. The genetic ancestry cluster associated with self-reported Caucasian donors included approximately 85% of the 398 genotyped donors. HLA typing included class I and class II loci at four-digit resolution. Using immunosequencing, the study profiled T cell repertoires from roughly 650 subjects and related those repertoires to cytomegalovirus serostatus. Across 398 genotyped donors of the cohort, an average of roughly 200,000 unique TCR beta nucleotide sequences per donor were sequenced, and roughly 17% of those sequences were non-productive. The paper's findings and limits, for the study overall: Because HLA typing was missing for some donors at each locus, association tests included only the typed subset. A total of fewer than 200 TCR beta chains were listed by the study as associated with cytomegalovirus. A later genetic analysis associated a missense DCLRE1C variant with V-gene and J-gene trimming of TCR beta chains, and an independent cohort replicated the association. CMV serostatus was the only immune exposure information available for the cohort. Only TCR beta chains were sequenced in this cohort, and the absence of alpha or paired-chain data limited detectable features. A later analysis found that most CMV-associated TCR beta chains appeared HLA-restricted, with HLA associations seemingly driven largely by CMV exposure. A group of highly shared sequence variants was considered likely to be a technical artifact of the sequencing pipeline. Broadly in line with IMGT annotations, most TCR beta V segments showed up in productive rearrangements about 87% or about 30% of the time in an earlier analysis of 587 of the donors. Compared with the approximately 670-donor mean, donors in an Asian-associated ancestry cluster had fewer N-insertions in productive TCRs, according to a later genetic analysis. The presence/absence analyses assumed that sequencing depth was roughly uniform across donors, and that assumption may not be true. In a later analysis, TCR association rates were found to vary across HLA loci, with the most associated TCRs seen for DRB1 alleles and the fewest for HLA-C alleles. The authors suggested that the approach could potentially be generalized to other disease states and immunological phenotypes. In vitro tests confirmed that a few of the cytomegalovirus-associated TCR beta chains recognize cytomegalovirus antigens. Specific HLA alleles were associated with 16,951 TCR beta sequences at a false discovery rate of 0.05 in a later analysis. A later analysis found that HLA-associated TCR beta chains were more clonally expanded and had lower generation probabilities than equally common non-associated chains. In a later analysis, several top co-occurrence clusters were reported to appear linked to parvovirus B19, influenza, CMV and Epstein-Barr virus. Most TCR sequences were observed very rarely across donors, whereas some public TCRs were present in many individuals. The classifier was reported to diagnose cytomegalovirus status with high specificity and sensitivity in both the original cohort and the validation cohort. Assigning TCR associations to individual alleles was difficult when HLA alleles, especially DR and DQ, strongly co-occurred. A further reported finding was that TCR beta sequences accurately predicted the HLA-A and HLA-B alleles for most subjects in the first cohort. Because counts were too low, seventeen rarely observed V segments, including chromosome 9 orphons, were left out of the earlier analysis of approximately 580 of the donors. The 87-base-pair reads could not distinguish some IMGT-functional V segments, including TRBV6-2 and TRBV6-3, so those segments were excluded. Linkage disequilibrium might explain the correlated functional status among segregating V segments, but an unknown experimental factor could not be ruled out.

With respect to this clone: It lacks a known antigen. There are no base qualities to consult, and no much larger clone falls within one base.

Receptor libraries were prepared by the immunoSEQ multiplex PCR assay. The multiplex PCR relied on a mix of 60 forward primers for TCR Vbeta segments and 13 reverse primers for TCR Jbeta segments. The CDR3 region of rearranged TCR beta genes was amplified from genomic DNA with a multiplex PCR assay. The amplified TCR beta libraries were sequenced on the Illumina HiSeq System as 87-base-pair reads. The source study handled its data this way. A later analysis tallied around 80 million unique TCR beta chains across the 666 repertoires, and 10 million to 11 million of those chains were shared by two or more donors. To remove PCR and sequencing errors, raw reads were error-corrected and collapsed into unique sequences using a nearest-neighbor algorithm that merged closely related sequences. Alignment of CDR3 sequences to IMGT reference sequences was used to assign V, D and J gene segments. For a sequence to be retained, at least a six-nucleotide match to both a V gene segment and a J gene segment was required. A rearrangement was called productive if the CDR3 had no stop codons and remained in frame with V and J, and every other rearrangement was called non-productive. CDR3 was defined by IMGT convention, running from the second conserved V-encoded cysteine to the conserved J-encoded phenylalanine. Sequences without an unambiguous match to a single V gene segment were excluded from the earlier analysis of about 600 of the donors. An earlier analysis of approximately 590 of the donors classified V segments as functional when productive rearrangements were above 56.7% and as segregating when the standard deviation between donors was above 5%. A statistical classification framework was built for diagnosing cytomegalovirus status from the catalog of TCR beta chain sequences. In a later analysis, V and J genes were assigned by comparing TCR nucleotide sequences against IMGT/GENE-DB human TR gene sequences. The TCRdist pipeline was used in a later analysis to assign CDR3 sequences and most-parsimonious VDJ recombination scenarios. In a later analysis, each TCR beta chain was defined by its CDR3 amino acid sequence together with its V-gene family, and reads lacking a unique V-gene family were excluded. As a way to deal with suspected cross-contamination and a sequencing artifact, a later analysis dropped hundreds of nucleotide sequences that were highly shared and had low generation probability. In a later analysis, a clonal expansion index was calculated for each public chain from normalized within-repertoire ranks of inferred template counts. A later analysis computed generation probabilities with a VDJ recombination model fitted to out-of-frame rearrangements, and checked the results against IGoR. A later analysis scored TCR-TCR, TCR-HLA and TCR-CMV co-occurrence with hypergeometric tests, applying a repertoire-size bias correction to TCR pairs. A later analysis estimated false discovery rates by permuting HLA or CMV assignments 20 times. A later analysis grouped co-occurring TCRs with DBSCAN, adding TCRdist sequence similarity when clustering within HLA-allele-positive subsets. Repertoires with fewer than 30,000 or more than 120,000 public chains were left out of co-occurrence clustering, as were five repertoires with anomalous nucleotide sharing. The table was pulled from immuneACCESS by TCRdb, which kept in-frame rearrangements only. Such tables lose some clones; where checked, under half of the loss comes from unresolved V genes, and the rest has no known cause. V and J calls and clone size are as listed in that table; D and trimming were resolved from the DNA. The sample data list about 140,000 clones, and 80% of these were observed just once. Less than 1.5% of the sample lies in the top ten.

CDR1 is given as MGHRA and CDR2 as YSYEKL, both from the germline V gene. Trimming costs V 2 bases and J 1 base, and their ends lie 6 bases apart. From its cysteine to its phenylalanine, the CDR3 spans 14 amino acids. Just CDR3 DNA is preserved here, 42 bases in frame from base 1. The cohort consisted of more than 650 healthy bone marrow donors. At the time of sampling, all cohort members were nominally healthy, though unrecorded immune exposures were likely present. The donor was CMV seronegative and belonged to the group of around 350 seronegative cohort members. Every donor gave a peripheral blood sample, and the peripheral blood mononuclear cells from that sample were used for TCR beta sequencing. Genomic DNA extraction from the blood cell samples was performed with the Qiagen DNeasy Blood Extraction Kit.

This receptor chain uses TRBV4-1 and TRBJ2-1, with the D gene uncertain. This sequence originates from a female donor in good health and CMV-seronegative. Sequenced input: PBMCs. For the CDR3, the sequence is CASSQMESYNEQFF. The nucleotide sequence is TGCGCCAGCAGCCAAATGGAGTCCTACAATGAGCAGTTCTTC.